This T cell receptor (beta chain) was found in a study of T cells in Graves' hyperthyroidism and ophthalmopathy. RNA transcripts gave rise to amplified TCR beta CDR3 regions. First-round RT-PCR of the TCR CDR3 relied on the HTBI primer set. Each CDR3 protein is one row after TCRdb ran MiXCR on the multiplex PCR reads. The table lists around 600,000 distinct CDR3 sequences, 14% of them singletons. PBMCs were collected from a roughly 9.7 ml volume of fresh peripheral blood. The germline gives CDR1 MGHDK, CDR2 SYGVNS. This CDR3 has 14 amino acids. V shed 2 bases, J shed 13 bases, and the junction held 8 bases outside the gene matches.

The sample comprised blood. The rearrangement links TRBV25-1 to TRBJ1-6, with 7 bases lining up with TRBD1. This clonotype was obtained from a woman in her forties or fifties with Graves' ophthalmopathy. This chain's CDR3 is CASSERDSGNPLHF. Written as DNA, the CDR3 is TGTGCCAGCAGTGAACGGGACAGCGGTAATCCCCTCCACTTT.